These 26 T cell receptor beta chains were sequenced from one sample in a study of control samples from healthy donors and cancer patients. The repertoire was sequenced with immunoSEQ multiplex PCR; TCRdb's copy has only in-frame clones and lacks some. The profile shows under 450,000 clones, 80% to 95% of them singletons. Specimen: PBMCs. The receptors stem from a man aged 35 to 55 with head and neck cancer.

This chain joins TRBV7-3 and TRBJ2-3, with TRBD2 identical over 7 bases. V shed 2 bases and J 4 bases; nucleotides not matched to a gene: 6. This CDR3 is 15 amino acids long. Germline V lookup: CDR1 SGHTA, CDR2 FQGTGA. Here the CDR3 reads CASSLLAGVADTQYF. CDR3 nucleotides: TGTGCCAGCAGCTTATTGGCGGGGGTGGCAGATACGCAGTATTTT.

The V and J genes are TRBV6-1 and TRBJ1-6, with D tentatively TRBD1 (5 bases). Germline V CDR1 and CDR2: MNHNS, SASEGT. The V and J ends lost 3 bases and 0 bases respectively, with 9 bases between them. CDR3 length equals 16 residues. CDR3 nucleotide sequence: TGTGCCAGCAGTGACAGGGTGGTCTCCTATAATTCACCCCTCCACTTT. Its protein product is CASSDRVVSYNSPLHF.

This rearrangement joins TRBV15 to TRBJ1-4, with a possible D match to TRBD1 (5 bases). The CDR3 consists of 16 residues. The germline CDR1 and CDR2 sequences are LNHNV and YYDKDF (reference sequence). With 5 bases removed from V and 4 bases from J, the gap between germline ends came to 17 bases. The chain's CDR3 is CATSRARQSFNEKLFF. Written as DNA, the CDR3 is TGTGCCACCAGCCGCGCCCGACAGAGCTTTAATGAAAAACTGTTTTTT. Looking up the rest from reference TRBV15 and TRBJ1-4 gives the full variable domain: DAMVIQNPRYQVTQFGKPVTLSCSQTLNHNVMYWYQQKSSQAPKLLFHYYDKDFNNEADTPDNFQSRRPNTSFCFLDIRSPGLGDTAMYLCATSRARQSFNEKLFFGSGTQLSVL.

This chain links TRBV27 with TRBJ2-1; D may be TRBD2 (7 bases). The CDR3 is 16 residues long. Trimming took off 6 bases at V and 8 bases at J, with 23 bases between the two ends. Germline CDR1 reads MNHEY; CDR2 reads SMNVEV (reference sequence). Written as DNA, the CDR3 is TGTGCCAGCAGCCCAGGGGAGTGGGGGGGCCTGGATGAGCAGTTCTTC. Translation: CASSPGEWGGLDEQFF.

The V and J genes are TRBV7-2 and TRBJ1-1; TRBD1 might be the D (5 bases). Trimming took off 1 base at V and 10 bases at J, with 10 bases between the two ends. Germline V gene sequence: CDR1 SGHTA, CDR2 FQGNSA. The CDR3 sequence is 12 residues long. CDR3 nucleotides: TGTGCCAGCAGCTTAGTTCCGGGGCCAGCTTTCTTT. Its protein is CASSLVPGPAFF. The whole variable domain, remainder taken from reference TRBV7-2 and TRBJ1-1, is GAGVSQSPSNKVTEKGKDVELRCDPISGHTALYWYRQSLGQGLEFLIYFQGNSAPDKSGLPSDRFSAERTGGSVSTLTIQRTQQEDSAVYLCASSLVPGPAFFGQGTRLTVV.

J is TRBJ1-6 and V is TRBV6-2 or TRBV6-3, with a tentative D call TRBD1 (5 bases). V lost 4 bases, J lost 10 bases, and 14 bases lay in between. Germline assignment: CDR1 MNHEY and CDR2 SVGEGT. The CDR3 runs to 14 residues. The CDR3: CASSLSTESSPLHF. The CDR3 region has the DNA TGTGCCAGCAGTTTATCGACAGAGTCCTCACCCCTCCACTTT.

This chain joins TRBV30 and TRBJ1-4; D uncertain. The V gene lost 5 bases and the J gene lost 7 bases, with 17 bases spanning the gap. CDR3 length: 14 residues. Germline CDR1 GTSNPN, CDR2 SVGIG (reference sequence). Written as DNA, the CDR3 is TGTGCCTGGCGCCTGAGGGAAGTGGGTGAAAAACTGTTTTTT. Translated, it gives CAWRLREVGEKLFF.

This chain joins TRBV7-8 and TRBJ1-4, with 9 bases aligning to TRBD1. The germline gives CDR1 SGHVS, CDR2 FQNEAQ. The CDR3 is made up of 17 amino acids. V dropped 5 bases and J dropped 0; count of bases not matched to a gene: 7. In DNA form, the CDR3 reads TGTGCCAGCAGCCCTGACAGGGGGGCGCCAACTAATGAAAAACTGTTTTTT. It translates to CASSPDRGAPTNEKLFF. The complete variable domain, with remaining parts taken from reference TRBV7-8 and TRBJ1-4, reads GAGVSQSPRYKVAKRGQDVALRCDPISGHVSLFWYQQALGQGPEFLTYFQNEAQLDKSGLPSDRFFAERPEGSVSTLKIQRTQQEDSAVYLCASSPDRGAPTNEKLFFGSGTQLSVL.

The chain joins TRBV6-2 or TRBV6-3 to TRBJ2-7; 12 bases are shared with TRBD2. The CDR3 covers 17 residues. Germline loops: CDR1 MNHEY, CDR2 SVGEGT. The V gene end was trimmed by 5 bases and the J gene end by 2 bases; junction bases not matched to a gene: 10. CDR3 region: CASSAGLAGHGAYEQYF. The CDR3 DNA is TGTGCCAGCAGTGCGGGACTAGCGGGCCATGGGGCCTACGAGCAGTACTTC.

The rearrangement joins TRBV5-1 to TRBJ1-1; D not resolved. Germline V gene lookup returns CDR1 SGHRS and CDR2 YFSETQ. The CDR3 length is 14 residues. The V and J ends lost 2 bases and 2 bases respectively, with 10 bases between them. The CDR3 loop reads CASSFLQTNTEAFF. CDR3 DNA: TGCGCCAGCAGCTTTTTGCAGACAAACACTGAAGCTTTCTTT.

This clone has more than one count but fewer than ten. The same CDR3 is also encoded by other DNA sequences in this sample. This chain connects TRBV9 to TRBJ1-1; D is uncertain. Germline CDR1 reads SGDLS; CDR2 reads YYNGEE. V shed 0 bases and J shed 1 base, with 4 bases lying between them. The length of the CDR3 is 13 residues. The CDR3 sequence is CASSVGWNTEAFF. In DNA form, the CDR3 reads TGTGCCAGCAGCGTAGGTTGGAACACTGAAGCTTTCTTT. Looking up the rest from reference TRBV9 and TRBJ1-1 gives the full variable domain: DSGVTQTPKHLITATGQRVTLRCSPRSGDLSVYWYQQSLDQGLQFLIQYYNGEERAKGNILERFSAQQFPDLHSELNLSSLELGDSALYFCASSVGWNTEAFFGQGTRLTVV.

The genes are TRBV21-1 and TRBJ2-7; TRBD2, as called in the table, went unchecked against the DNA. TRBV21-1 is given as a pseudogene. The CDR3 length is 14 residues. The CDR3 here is CASSPAGGAYEQYF. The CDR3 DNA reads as TGTGCCAGCAGCCCCGCGGGGGGGGCCTACGAGCAGTACTTC.

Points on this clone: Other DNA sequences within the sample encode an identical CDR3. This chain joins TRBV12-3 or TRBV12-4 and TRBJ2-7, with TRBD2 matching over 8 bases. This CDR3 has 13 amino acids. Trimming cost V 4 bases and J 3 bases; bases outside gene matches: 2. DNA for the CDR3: TGTGCCAGCAGTTCCCGGGGGGGCTACGAGCAGTACTTC. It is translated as CASSSRGGYEQYF.

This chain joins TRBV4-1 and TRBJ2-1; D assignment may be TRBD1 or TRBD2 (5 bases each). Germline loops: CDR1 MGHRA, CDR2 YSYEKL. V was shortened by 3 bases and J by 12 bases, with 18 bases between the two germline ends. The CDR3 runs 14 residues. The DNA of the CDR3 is TGCGCCAGCAGCCAGGGGGAAGGGAGCTCGAGGCAGTTCTTC. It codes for CASSQGEGSSRQFF.

The CDR3 region has the DNA TGTGCCAGCAGCTTCGGGGGAGGCGGGGCGCCCCAAGAGACCCAGTACTTC. This gives the protein CASSFGGGGAPQETQYF. The rearrangement uses TRBV5-4 and TRBJ2-5; D may be TRBD2 (6 bases). Per the germline V gene, CDR1 is SGHNT and CDR2 is YYREEE (reference sequence). This CDR3 has 17 residues. V was cut by 2 bases and J by 1 base, with 18 bases left in between.

CDR3 bases: TGTGCCAGCAGGCAAGGAGAACAGCCCCAGCATTTT. Translated: CASRQGEQPQHF. The chain uses TRBV27 and TRBJ1-5; D call uncertain. Trimming shortened V by 6 bases and J by 7 bases, and 10 bases separated the two germline ends. In germline, CDR1 is MNHEY, CDR2 SMNVEV (reference sequence). There are 12 residues in the CDR3.

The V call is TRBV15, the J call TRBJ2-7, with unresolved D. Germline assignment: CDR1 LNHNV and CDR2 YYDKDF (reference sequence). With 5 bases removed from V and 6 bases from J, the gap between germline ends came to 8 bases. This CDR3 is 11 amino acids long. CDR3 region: CATSFQSEQYF. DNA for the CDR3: TGTGCCACCAGCTTCCAGTCCGAGCAGTACTTC.

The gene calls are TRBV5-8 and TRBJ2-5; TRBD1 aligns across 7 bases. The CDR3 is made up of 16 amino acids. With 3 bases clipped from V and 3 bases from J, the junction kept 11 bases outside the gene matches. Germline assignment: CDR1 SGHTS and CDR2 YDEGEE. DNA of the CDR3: TGTGCCAGCAGCTCAGGGACGGGACAGAGAAAAGAGACCCAGTACTTC. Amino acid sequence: CASSSGTGQRKETQYF.

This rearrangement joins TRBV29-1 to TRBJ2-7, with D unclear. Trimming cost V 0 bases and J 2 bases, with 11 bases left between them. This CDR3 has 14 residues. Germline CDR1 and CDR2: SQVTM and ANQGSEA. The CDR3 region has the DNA TGCAGCGTTGAAGATCGTAACTTTCCCTACGAGCAGTACTTC. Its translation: CSVEDRNFPYEQYF.

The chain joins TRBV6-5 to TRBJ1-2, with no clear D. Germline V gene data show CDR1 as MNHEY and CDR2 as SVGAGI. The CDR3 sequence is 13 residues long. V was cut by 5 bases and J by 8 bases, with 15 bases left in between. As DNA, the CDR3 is TGTGCCAGCAGTCGAGGGCGGACCGGGGGCTACACCTTC. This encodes CASSRGRTGGYTF.

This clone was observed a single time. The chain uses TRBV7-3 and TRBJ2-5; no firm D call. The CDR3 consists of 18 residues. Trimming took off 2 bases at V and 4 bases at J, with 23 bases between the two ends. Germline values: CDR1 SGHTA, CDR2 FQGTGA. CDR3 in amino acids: CASSLFPGTVGGGETQYF. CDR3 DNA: TGTGCCAGCAGCTTATTCCCTGGAACAGTCGGTGGTGGAGAGACCCAGTACTTC.

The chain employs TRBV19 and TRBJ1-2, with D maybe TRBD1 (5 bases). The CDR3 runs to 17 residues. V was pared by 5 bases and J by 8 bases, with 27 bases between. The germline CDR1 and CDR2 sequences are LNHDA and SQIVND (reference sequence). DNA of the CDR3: TGTGCCAGTAGTCCTACTCCGGGACTCGGGAACATTAGAGGCTACACCTTC. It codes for CASSPTPGLGNIRGYTF.

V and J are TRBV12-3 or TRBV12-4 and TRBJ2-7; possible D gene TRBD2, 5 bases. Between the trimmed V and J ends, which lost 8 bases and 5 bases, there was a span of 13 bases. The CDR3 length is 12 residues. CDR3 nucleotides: TGTGCCAGCTCATGGGGAGTCGACGAGCAGTACTTC. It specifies CASSWGVDEQYF.

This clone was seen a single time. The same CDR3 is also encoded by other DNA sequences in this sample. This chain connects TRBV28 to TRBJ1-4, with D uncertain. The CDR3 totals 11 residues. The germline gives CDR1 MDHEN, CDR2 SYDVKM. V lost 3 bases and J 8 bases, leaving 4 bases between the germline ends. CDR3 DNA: TGTGCCAGCAGTTTGGGGGAAAAACTGTTTTTT. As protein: CASSLGEKLFF.

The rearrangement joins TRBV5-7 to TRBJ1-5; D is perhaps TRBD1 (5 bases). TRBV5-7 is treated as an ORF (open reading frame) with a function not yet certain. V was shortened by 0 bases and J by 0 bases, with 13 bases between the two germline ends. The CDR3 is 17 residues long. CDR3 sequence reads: CASSLASDSHSNQPQHF. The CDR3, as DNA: TGTGCCAGCAGCTTGGCCTCCGACAGCCATAGCAATCAGCCCCAGCATTTT.

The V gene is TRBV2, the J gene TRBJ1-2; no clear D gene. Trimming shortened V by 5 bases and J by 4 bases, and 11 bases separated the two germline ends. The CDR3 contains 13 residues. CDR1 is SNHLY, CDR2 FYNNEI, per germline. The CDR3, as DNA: TGTGCCAGCAGTTCTGGGTCGAGCTATGGCTACACCTTC. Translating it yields CASSSGSSYGYTF.